The entry that follows covers one TCR beta chain sequence. The antigen is undetermined. This entry belongs to a study of shared clonotypes between healthy human individuals. Study outcomes and limitations: Blood was the sole source, and tissue repertoires probably differ.

Sequencing was performed with immunoSEQ multiplex PCR; in TCRdb, only in-frame clones are kept and a portion is missing. The sample lists some 2,000,000 clones, more than 90% seen once, with around 0.13% in the top ten. Germline V CDR1 and CDR2: SGHDT, YYEEEE. V was trimmed by 4 bases and J by 5 bases, leaving 21 bases between them. There are 17 residues in the CDR3. The sequencing input was naive CD4+ T cells sorted from blood. Specified subset: CD45RA+ positively selected. This chain uses TRBV5-6 with TRBJ2-2; D may match TRBD1 or TRBD2 (5 bases each). The source of this sequence is a young man in good health. CDR3: CASSALSGPGQTGELFF. The CDR3 bases are TGTGCCAGCAGCGCCCTCTCGGGGCCGGGGCAAACCGGGGAGCTGTTTTTT. Using reference TRBV5-6 and TRBJ2-2 for the parts outside the CDR3, the full variable domain is DAGVTQSPTHLIKTRGQQVTLRCSPKSGHDTVSWYQQALGQGPQFIFQYYEEEERQRGNFPDRFSGHQFPNYSSELNVNALLLGDSALYLCASSALSGPGQTGELFFGEGSRLTVL.